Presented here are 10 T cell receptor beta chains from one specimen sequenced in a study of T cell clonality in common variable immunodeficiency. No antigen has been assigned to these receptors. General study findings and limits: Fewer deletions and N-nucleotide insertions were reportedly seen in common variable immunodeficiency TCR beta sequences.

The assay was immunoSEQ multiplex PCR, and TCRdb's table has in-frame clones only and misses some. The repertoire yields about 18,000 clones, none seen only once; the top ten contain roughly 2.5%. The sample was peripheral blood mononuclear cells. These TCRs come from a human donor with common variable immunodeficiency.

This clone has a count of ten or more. CDR3 DNA, as far as it was read: TGTGCCAGCAGCGGGGACAGGGGGACCTACGAG. Translation gives CASSGDRGTYE. The whole CDR3 protein is CASSGDRGTYEQYF. This rearrangement joins TRBV2 to TRBJ2-7; 11 positions agree with TRBD1. The read is 3 residues too short to cover the CDR3 end, so that end is filled in from the germline J gene. The CDR3 length is 14 residues. Germline V gene data show CDR1 as SNHLY and CDR2 as FYNNEI. Trimming took 6 bases from V and 2 from J; bases not matched to a gene: 3.

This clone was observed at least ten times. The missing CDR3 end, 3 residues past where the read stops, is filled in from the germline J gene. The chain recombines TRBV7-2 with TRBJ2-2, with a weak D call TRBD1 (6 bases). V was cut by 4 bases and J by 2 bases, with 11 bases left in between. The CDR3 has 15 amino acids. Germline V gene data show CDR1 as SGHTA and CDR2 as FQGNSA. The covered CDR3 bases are TGTGCCAGCAGCTGGGGACATACTAACACCGGGGAG. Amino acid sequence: CASSWGHTNTGE. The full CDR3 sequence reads CASSWGHTNTGELFF.

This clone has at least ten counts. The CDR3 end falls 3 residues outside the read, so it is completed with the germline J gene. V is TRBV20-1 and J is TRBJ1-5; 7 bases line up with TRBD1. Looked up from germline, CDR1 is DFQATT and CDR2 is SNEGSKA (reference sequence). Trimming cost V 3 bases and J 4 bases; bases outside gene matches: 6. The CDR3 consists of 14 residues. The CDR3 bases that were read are TGCAGTGCTAGTAGCGGACAGGCGAATCAGCCC. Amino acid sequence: CSASSGQANQP. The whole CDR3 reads CSASSGQANQPQHF.

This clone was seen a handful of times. CDR3 protein: CASSLGNSRNEQYF. The CDR3 bases that were read are TGCGCCAGCAGCTTAGGAAACAGTAGAAACGAG. The rearrangement joins TRBV5-1 to TRBJ2-7; D gene ambiguous. The observed sequence ends 3 residues before the CDR3 terminus, with the missing tail filled in from the germline J gene. The CDR3 has 14 residues. The germline V and J ends were trimmed by 2 bases and 5 bases, with 14 bases remaining between them. Germline V CDR1 and CDR2: SGHRS, YFSETQ.

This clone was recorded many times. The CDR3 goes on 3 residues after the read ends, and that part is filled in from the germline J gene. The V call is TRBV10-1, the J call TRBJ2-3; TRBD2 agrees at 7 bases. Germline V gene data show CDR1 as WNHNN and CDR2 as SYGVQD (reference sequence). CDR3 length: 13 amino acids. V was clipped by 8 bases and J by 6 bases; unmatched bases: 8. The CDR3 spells CASSRRGEDTQYF. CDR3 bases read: TGCGCCAGCTCCCGTCGGGGGGAGGATACG.

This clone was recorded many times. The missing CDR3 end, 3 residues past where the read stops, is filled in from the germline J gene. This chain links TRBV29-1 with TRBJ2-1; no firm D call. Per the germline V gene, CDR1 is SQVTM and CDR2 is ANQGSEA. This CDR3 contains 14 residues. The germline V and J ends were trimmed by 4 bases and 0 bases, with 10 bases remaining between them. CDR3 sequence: CSVGDFSSYNEQFF. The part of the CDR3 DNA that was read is TGCAGCGTTGGTGACTTCAGCTCCTACAATGAG.

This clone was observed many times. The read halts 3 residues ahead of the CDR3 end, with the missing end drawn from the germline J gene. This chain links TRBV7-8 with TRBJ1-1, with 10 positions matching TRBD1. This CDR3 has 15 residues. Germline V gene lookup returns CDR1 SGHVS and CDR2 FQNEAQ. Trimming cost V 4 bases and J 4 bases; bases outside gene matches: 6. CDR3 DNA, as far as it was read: TGTGCCAGCAGCTCCCGACAGGGGGCGCGCACTGAA. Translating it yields CASSSRQGARTE. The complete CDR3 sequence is CASSSRQGARTEAFF.

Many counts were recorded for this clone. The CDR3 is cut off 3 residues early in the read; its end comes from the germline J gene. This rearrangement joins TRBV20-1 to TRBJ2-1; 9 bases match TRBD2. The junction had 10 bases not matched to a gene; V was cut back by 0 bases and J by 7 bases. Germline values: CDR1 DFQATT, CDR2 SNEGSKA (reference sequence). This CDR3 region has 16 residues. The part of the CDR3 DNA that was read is TGCAGTGCTAGAGAGGCAGGGCTAGCGGGGAAGAATGAG. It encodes CSAREAGLAGKNE. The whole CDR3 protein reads CSAREAGLAGKNEQFF.

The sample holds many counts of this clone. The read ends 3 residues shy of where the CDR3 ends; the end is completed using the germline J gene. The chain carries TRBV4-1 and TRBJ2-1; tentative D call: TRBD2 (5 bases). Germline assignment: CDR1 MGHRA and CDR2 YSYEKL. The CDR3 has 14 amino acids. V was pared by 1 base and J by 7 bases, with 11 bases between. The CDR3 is CASSQGLAWNEQFF. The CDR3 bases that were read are TGCGCCAGCAGCCAAGGGCTAGCTTGGAATGAG.

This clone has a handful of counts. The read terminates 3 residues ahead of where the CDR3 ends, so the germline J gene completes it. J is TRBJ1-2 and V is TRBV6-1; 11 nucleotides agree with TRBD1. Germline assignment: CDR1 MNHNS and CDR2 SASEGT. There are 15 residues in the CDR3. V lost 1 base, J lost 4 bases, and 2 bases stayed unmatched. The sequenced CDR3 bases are TGTGCCAGCAGTGAAGAGGGGACAGGGGGCTATGGC. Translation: CASSEEGTGGYG. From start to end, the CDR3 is CASSEEGTGGYGYTF.